The rows below give T cell receptor beta chains drawn from one sample of a study of cytomegalovirus exposure and HLA in healthy donors. TCRdb's table, derived via immunoSEQ multiplex PCR, lists solely in-frame clones and lacks some. The sample carries about 190,000 clones, approximately 88% recorded once. Sequenced material: PBMCs. These receptors originate from a woman in her fifties or sixties in good health and CMV-seropositive. Each CDR3 is given with its conserved first and last residue. D genes are given only for firm matches. Clone size is not always given. Where it is, it says once, few, many or a class for expanded clones.

cdr3_nt | cdr3_aa | v_call | clone_size | d_call | j_call | cdr3_length
TGCGCCAGCACCAGGGAAGGGAACACTGAAGCTTTCTTT | CASTREGNTEAFF | TRBV5-1 | few | NA | TRBJ1-1 | 13
TGTGCCAGCAAAGTGAACCCGGGAGGAGGCTATGGCTACACCTTC | CASKVNPGGGYGYTF | TRBV19 | NA | NA | TRBJ1-2 | 15
TGTGCCAGTAGTATTGTGACGGGATCTGGGGCCAACGTCCTGACTTTC | CASSIVTGSGANVLTF | TRBV19 | NA | NA | TRBJ2-6 | 16
TGTGCCAGCAGCCAAGATCCCGGGGGGAACGGCTACACCTTC | CASSQDPGGNGYTF | TRBV4-2 | NA | NA | TRBJ1-2 | 14
TGTGCCAGCAGCTTAGCTCGGTCCTGGGAGGAGACCCAGTACTTC | CASSLARSWEETQYF | TRBV7-2 | NA | NA | TRBJ2-5 | 15
TGTGCCAGCAGCTTACCGGGACAGGGGTCTACTGGGGCCAACGTCCTGACTTTC | CASSLPGQGSTGANVLTF | TRBV7-9 | NA | TRBD1 | TRBJ2-6 | 18
TGCGCCAGCAGCCCGTCACCTAGCGGCATCGGAGATACGCAGTATTTT | CASSPSPSGIGDTQYF | TRBV5-1 | NA | TRBD2 | TRBJ2-3 | 16
TGTGCCAGACAACGAGCCGGGACAGGGCTTTATGGCTACACCTTC | CARQRAGTGLYGYTF | TRBV19 | NA | TRBD1 | TRBJ1-2 | 15
TGCGCCAGCAGCCAAGATCAGGGCGTGGGGCAGAATAATTCACCCCTCCACTTT | CASSQDQGVGQNNSPLHF | TRBV4-3 | NA | NA | TRBJ1-6 | 18
TGTGCCAGCAGTCTGCAACACATAGTAGGGGACTATGGCTACACCTTC | CASSLQHIVGDYGYTF | TRBV28 | NA | NA | TRBJ1-2 | 16
TGTGCCAGCAGCCAAGGGACAGGTCCGTGGGCTGAAGCTTTCTTT | CASSQGTGPWAEAFF | TRBV5-4 | NA | TRBD1 | TRBJ1-1 | 15
TGTGCCAGCAGCCAAGCCGCCACCAGGGGGGTGAACACTGAAGCTTTCTTT | CASSQAATRGVNTEAFF | TRBV14 | few | TRBD1 | TRBJ1-1 | 17
TGTGCCAGCAGTGACTCCGGGGGAATAGGTGAAAAACTGTTTTTT | CASSDSGGIGEKLFF | TRBV6-4 | NA | NA | TRBJ1-4 | 15
TGTGCCAGCAGTTTCCCGGCCGGACAGGACTATGGCTACACCTTC | CASSFPAGQDYGYTF | TRBV28 | NA | TRBD1 | TRBJ1-2 | 15
TGCGCCAGCAGCTGGATTCTAACAGACAGGGGCCACACTGAAGCTTTCTTT | CASSWILTDRGHTEAFF | TRBV5-1 | NA | TRBD1 | TRBJ1-1 | 17
TGTGCCAGCAGCTTGGGGACAGGTCCAGAGACCCAGTACTTC | CASSLGTGPETQYF | TRBV5-4 | NA | TRBD1 | TRBJ2-5 | 14
TGTGCCAGCAGTCCCTGGGAGGGGTACACCTTC | CASSPWEGYTF | TRBV6-5 | NA | NA | TRBJ1-2 | 11
TGTGCCACCCGAGGAGGGGGCAATCAGCCCCAGCATTTT | CATRGGGNQPQHF | TRBV6-5 | NA | NA | TRBJ1-5 | 13
TGTGCCAGCAGTGAAAGCGCCGATACCCTTTTCCTCCACTTT | CASSESADTLFLHF | TRBV2 | NA | NA | TRBJ1-6 | 14
TGTGCCACCAGCAGAGATAGGGGAACAGGGGTCTATGGCTACACCTTC | CATSRDRGTGVYGYTF | TRBV15 | NA | TRBD1 | TRBJ1-2 | 16
TGTGCCAGCAGTAAAACCGCCGGGTCTGAGCAGTTCTTC | CASSKTAGSEQFF | TRBV6-5 | NA | NA | TRBJ2-1 | 13
TGTGCCAGCAGCTACCTGGGACAGGCCGGGGGGTATGGCTACACCTTC | CASSYLGQAGGYGYTF | TRBV5-5 | NA | TRBD1 | TRBJ1-2 | 16
TGTGCCAGCAGCTCGGCGGGCGGCTCAGCTGGAAACACCATATATTTT | CASSSAGGSAGNTIYF | TRBV11-2 | NA | NA | TRBJ1-3 | 16
TGTGCCAGCAGCCAACTACAGGGAAAGGGTAACTCGGGCACCATATATTTT | CASSQLQGKGNSGTIYF | TRBV2 | few | NA | TRBJ1-3 | 17